This T cell receptor (beta chain) was sequenced during a study of blood T cell repertoires in COVID-19. The table came from immunoSEQ multiplex PCR; TCRdb's copy has only in-frame clones and leaves some out. The sample holds around 200,000 clones; 65% to 80% are singletons and the top ten take roughly 12%. CDR3 length: 13 amino acids. J was trimmed by 8 bases and V by 3 bases; bases with no gene match: 4. Germline values: CDR1 SGHAT, CDR2 FQNNGV. This clone has a single count. The TCR originated in a man aged 45 to 65 who had recovered from COVID-19. Material for sequencing was peripheral blood. The chain recombines TRBV11-2 with TRBJ1-2, with 9 nucleotides matching TRBD1. Here the CDR3 reads CASSLDRGRGYTF. In DNA, the CDR3 is TGTGCCAGCAGCTTGGACAGGGGCAGAGGCTACACCTTC. Combining the CDR3 with reference TRBV11-2 and TRBJ1-2 gives the whole variable domain EAGVAQSPRYKIIEKRQSVAFWCNPISGHATLYWYQQILGQGPKLLIQFQNNGVVDDSQLPKDRFSAERLKGVDSTLKIQPAKLEDSAVYLCASSLDRGRGYTFGSGTRLTVV.